This record covers a single T cell receptor beta chain. Its target is not known. Quantitative 5'-RACE with molecular barcodes produced the TCR beta libraries. Each CDR3 protein is one row after TCRdb ran MiXCR on the 5' RACE reads. Of hundreds of thousands of distinct CDR3 sequences listed, about 15% are singletons. The data originate from a study of CD8 T cells in ankylosing spondylitis. The V segment lost 2 bases and the J segment 2 bases; nucleotides outside the gene matches: 9. The CDR3 spans 16 residues. The germline CDR1 and CDR2 sequences are MNHNS and SASEGT. Regarding the study as a whole: Blood from ankylosing spondylitis patients appeared to carry a characteristic eight-variant TCR beta motif. From matched ankylosing spondylitis synovial fluid, disease-linked clones were reportedly recovered at significantly enriched levels. Some motif variants had been reported before (in reactive arthritis synovial fluid and blood). As for the disease-linked clones, they showed a CD8+ phenotype and occurred at relatively low frequencies in peripheral blood.

The receptor was derived from a male donor with ankylosing spondylitis. The genes are TRBV6-1 and TRBJ2-7; 7 bases align to TRBD1. Sequenced material: blood, either unsorted or a sorted T cell fraction (not recorded which). The CDR3 DNA reads TGTGCCAGCAGTGAATTTGGACAGGCGGCTCCCTACGAGCAGTACTTC. Translated, it gives CASSEFGQAAPYEQYF.